This TCR beta chain was sequenced for a study of Graves' ophthalmopathy and Graves' hyperthyroidism. Study-wide findings and caveats: Between ophthalmopathy and stable hyperthyroidism, a 13-signature model drew a separation with just over 85% sensitivity and 70% to 84% specificity.

Hyperthyroidism cases were recent diagnoses of under 2 months' duration in people aged 18 to 65. Germline values: CDR1 SGHRS, CDR2 YFSETQ. This CDR3 region has 16 residues. The V end was cut by 4 bases, the J end by 5 bases, with 22 bases between. Of note for this clonotype: Its antigen is currently unknown.

Investigators amplified TCR beta CDR3 regions from RNA transcripts. An opening RT-PCR round employed HTBI primers and preceded a second-round multiplex PCR. TCRdb re-called the multiplex PCR reads with MiXCR, one entry per CDR3 protein. The sample records over a million distinct CDR3 sequences, about two fifths being singletons. This chain connects TRBV5-1 to TRBJ2-7, with D uncertain. The sample consisted of peripheral blood or thyroid tissue (not recorded which). This clonotype originated in an adult man with Graves' hyperthyroidism. CDR3 DNA sequence: TGCGCCAGCAGCGTTAGAAACCGGAACCCCGCCGACGAGCAGTACTTC. Translation gives CASSVRNRNPADEQYF. Full variable domain (rest looked up from reference TRBV5-1 and TRBJ2-7): KAGVTQTPRYLIKTRGQQVTLSCSPISGHRSVSWYQQTPGQGLQFLFEYFSETQRNKGNFPGRFSGRQFSNSRSEMNVSTLELGDSALYLCASSVRNRNPADEQYFGPGTRLTVT.